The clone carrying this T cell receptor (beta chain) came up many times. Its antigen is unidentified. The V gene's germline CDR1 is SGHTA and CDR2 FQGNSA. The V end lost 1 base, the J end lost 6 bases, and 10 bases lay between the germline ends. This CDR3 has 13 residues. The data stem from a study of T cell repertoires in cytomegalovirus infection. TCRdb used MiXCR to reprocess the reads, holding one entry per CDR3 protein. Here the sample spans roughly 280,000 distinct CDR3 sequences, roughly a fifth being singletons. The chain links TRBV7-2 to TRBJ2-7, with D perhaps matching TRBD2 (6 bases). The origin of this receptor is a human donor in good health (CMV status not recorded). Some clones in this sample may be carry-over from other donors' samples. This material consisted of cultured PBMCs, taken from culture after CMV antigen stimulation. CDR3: CASSLGGVAEQYF. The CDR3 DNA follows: TGTGCCAGCAGCTTAGGGGGGGTAGCCGAGCAGTACTTC.